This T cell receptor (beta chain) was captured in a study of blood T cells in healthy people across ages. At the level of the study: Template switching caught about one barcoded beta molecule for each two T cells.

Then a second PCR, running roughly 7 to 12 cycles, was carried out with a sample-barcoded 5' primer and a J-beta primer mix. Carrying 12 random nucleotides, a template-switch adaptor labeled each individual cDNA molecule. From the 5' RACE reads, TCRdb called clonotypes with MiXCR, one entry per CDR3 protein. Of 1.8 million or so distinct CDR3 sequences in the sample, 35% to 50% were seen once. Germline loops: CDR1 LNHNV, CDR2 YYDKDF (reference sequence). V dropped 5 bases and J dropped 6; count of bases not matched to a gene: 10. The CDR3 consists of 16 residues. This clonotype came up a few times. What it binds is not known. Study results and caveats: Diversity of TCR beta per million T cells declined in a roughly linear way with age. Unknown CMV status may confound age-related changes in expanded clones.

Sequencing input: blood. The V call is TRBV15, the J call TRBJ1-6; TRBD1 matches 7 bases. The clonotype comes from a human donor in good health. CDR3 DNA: TGTGCCACCAGCTATTTGTTCGGGACAGCTAATTCACCCCTCCACTTT. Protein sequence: CATSYLFGTANSPLHF.